The sequence of this T cell receptor (beta chain) was determined in a study of blood T cells in healthy people across ages. General study findings and limits: Nothing was known about donor CMV status, and this possibly confounded expanded clonotype changes.

A second PCR, run for roughly 7 to 12 cycles, used a sample-barcoded 5' primer plus a J-beta primer mix. Every single cDNA molecule received a tag from a template-switch adaptor with 12 random nucleotides. One entry per CDR3 protein results from TCRdb running MiXCR on the 5' RACE reads. The sample lists about 1.4 million distinct CDR3 sequences, 45% to 70% occurring once. Per-sample yields of isolated PBMCs were at least 6.5 million. Germline CDR1 and CDR2: SGHTA and FQGNSA. With V trimmed by 5 bases and J by 7 bases, 11 bases remained unmatched. This CDR3 region has 15 residues. To note about this clonotype: Antigen unknown.

This receptor was obtained from a man younger than 30 in good health. The sample taken for sequencing was blood. V is TRBV7-2 and J is TRBJ2-7, with 10 bases identical to TRBD1. The CDR3 sequence is CASSRSGTGEWEQYF. The CDR3 nucleotides are TGTGCCAGCAGCCGATCGGGGACAGGGGAGTGGGAGCAGTACTTC.